The present T cell receptor beta chain was sequenced within a study of metastatic and nonmetastatic thyroid tumors. Study context: Both malignant and benign thyroid patients supplied peripheral blood and tumor or nodule tissue samples, across which the repertoires of these patients were then compared. Findings of the study overall: When malignant thyroid tumors were compared with benign nodules, TCR beta diversity was reportedly significantly higher in the malignant tumors. This held in both blood and tumor samples.

Authors' data handling: Variation in CDR3 across clinicopathological groups served as the basis for constructing a distant-metastasis classifier in papillary thyroid cancer. Through MiXCR, TCRdb re-clonotyped the PCR reads. It is TCRdb's table, rather than the study itself, that gives the V and J calls and clone size. This table has over 30,000 clones, about 18% appearing once. Per the germline V gene, CDR1 is SGDLS and CDR2 is YYNGEE. Trimming shortened V by 3 bases and J by 3 bases, and 6 bases separated the two germline ends. The CDR3 has 12 residues. Comment on this clone: Its matching antigen is unknown. Given a much more abundant clone one base away, this may be a read error.

Until they underwent thyroid surgery, no patient had received any treatment. The sequenced material came from blood. The sequence derives from a male donor with papillary thyroid cancer or a benign thyroid nodule (not recorded which). Some clones in this sample may be carry-over from other donors' samples. The V call is TRBV9, the J call TRBJ2-5; D ambiguous. The CDR3 nucleotides read TGTGCCAGCAGCGGAGTCAAAGAGACCCAGTACTTC. As protein: CASSGVKETQYF.